Each of the 28 T cell receptor beta chains below was sequenced from the same sample in a study of T cells in Graves' hyperthyroidism and ophthalmopathy. RNA transcripts served as the template for amplifying TCR beta CDR3 regions. TCR CDR3 regions were first amplified by RT-PCR with HTBI primers. TCRdb re-analysed the multiplex PCR reads in MiXCR, keeping a single row per CDR3 protein. The table shows approximately 520,000 distinct CDR3 sequences, with around 24% occurring only once. The specimen was blood. Every receptor here comes from a woman between 25 and 40 years old with Graves' ophthalmopathy.

This clonotype was seen at least ten times. This sequence joins TRBV19 and TRBJ1-1; D perhaps matches TRBD1 (6 bases). CDR1 is LNHDA, CDR2 SQIVND, per germline (reference sequence). The CDR3 loop spans 13 amino acids. The ends were cut back, 7 bases at V and 2 bases at J, with 11 bases in the middle. The CDR3 spells CASTVQGNTEAFF. The CDR3, as DNA: TGTGCCAGTACCGTACAGGGTAACACTGAAGCTTTCTTT.

At least ten counts were recorded for this clonotype. The chain combines TRBV12-3 or TRBV12-4 with TRBJ2-2; 9 bases line up with TRBD2. There are 16 residues in the CDR3. J gave up 4 bases and V 5 bases, and 8 bases lay outside the gene matches. The CDR3 spells CASSLIAGDTTGELFF. CDR3 nucleotide sequence: TGTGCCAGCAGTCTCATAGCGGGGGACACCACCGGGGAGCTGTTTTTT.

This clonotype was counted at least ten times. CDR3 coding DNA: TGTGCCAGCAGGGAGAGACAGGGATTCTCCTACGAGCAGTACTTC. Translating it yields CASRERQGFSYEQYF. V and J are TRBV6-1 and TRBJ2-7; 7 nucleotides match TRBD1. This CDR3 is built from 15 residues. V trimming: 6 bases; J trimming: 0 bases; junction bases outside the gene matches: 8. Germline CDR1 is MNHNS and CDR2 is SASEGT.

The table lists this clonotype with a few counts. This chain uses TRBV4-1 with TRBJ1-5; maybe TRBD1 (5 bases). The germline V gene encodes CDR1 MGHRA and CDR2 YSYEKL. Trimming shortened V by 0 bases and J by 0 bases, and 12 bases separated the two germline ends. The CDR3 loop spans 17 amino acids. The CDR3 bases are TGCGCCAGCAGCCAAGAAAACAGGCCTTATAGCAATCAGCCCCAGCATTTT. This sequence encodes CASSQENRPYSNQPQHF.

This clonotype has only a few counts. The chain uses TRBV7-2 and TRBJ2-3; the D gene is possibly TRBD2 (5 bases). The V end was cut by 4 bases, the J end by 12 bases, with 20 bases between. Germline-derived CDR1 and CDR2 are SGHTA and FQGNSA. The CDR3 spans 14 residues. The CDR3 bases are TGTGCCAGCAGCTCGATGCAAGGACTCTTTCAACAGTATTTT. Translating gives CASSSMQGLFQQYF.

In this sample, this clonotype turned up many times. V usage is TRBV7-3 and J usage is TRBJ2-5, with TRBD2 as a possible D gene (6 bases). The CDR3 length is 14 residues. CDR1 is SGHTA, CDR2 FQGTGA, per germline. Trimming removed 5 bases from V and 4 bases from J, with 14 bases in between. CDR3 loop: CASSPWGVGETQYF. In DNA, the CDR3 is TGTGCCAGCAGCCCGTGGGGGGTTGGAGAGACCCAGTACTTC.

This clonotype was recorded many times. The chain links TRBV7-2 to TRBJ1-1, with D unresolved. This CDR3 has 13 residues. Deletions cut 5 bases from V and 1 base from J, with 8 bases between. Germline CDR1 reads SGHTA; CDR2 reads FQGNSA. DNA of the CDR3: TGTGCCAGCAGCGGGTCCGCGAACACTGAAGCTTTCTTT. Amino acid sequence: CASSGSANTEAFF.

This clonotype was counted ten times or more. Here the CDR3 omits its conserved ending phenylalanine or tryptophan, so a read error is the likely source. The rearrangement uses TRBV29-1 and TRBJ2-5, with no clear D. V was cut by 1 base and J by 0 bases, with 6 bases left in between. CDR3 length equals 13 residues. Germline CDR1 and CDR2: SQVTM and ANQGSEA. The CDR3 is CSVEGTYQETQYL. The CDR3 DNA is TGCAGCGTTGAAGGCACGTACCAAGAGACCCAGTACCTC.

This clonotype has ten or more counts. V usage is TRBV6-1 and J usage is TRBJ1-5; the D gene is possibly TRBD1 (6 bases). Germline V lookup: CDR1 MNHNS, CDR2 SASEGT. The CDR3 totals 13 residues. V dropped 3 bases and J dropped 6 bases, with 9 bases sitting between them. The CDR3 coding sequence is TGTGCCAGCAGTGATTCGGGGGCTCAGCCCCAGCATTTT. This codes for CASSDSGAQPQHF.

This clonotype was counted ten times or more. The chain links TRBV9 to TRBJ1-1; 7 nucleotides line up with TRBD1. Germline V gives CDR1 SGDLS, CDR2 YYNGEE. The CDR3 totals 14 residues. The V segment lost 5 bases and the J segment 3 bases; nucleotides outside the gene matches: 7. The CDR3 region is CASRPNTGDTEAFF. The CDR3 coding sequence is TGTGCCAGCAGACCAAACACAGGGGACACTGAAGCTTTCTTT.

The gene calls are TRBV19 and TRBJ2-5; 7 positions agree with TRBD1. Germline lookup yields CDR1 LNHDA and CDR2 SQIVND (reference sequence). J lost 7 bases, V lost 8 bases, and 10 bases had no gene match. The CDR3 runs 13 residues. In nucleotides, the CDR3 is TGTGCCAGTGCCAAACAGGGGCTAGCGACCCAGTACTTC. It specifies CASAKQGLATQYF.

Points on this clonotype: An end of the junction differs from the germline gene, which may be a read error. The genes are TRBV20-1 and TRBJ2-7; the D gene is possibly TRBD1 (6 bases). Germline values: CDR1 DFQATT, CDR2 SNEGSKA (reference sequence). The CDR3 runs 15 residues. The DNA for the CDR3 is TGCAGTGCTCGAGACCGGGACAAAGGCACCTACGAGCAGTACTTC. Encoded protein: CSARDRDKGTYEQYF.

Many counts were recorded for this clonotype. J is TRBJ2-5 and V is TRBV19; the D gene is possibly TRBD2 (6 bases). The CDR3 consists of 13 residues. Per germline, CDR1 LNHDA and CDR2 SQIVND (reference sequence). Trimming removed 9 bases at V and 1 base at J, with 12 bases between. The chain's CDR3 is CASSELAQETQYF. CDR3 nucleotides: TGTGCCAGCTCCGAACTAGCCCAAGAGACCCAGTACTTC.

This clonotype has ten or more counts. This chain joins TRBV13 and TRBJ1-1, with 7 positions matching TRBD1. Germline assignment: CDR1 PRHDT and CDR2 FYEKMQ (reference sequence). Trimming took 8 bases from V and 7 from J; bases not matched to a gene: 10. CDR3 length: 13 amino acids. The CDR3 sequence: CASVPRTGVEAFF. The CDR3 nucleotides read TGTGCCAGCGTGCCCCGTACAGGGGTTGAAGCTTTCTTT.

This clonotype was picked up many times. This chain uses TRBV12-3 or TRBV12-4 with TRBJ1-5; D gene unclear. Trimming pared 7 bases from V and 7 bases from J, leaving 14 bases between. This CDR3 region has 13 residues. DNA for the CDR3: TGTGCCAGCACCACGACCGAAGGCCAGCCCCAGCATTTT. This translates into CASTTTEGQPQHF.

This clonotype was seen ten or more times. The CDR3 is CASSLLIPGQGTEAFF. In DNA, the CDR3 is TGTGCCAGCAGTTTACTCATCCCGGGACAGGGCACTGAAGCTTTCTTT. The chain joins TRBV27 to TRBJ1-1, with TRBD1 identical over 9 bases. V gave up 2 bases and J gave up 4 bases; unmatched junction bases: 8. The CDR3 loop spans 16 amino acids. Looked up from germline, CDR1 is MNHEY and CDR2 is SMNVEV (reference sequence).

This clonotype appeared a few times. This chain connects TRBV5-4 to TRBJ1-1; possible D gene TRBD1, 5 bases. Germline V gene lookup returns CDR1 SGHNT and CDR2 YYREEE (reference sequence). The CDR3 spans 14 residues. V shed 4 bases and J shed 6 bases, with 16 bases lying between them. The CDR3 reads CASSHGMTVPEAFF. In nucleotides, the CDR3 is TGTGCCAGCAGCCACGGGATGACAGTTCCTGAAGCTTTCTTT.

This clonotype was counted many times. The V gene is TRBV6-1, the J gene TRBJ1-2, with D perhaps matching TRBD1 (5 bases). Looked up from germline, CDR1 is MNHNS and CDR2 is SASEGT. The CDR3 covers 14 residues. The V gene lost 2 bases and the J gene lost 8 bases, with 15 bases spanning the gap. CDR3: CASSEPPAGHGYTF. CDR3 coding DNA: TGTGCCAGCAGTGAACCTCCGGCAGGGCACGGCTACACCTTC.

This clonotype came up many times. This chain connects TRBV7-8 to TRBJ2-5; 7 bases match TRBD1. Trimming took 5 bases from V and 6 from J; bases not matched to a gene: 9. Germline CDR1 SGHVS, CDR2 FQNEAQ. This CDR3 is 14 amino acids long. CDR3 region: CASSLLGDRKTQYF. The CDR3 DNA reads as TGTGCCAGCAGCCTGCTAGGGGACAGAAAGACCCAGTACTTC.

This clonotype was found many times. The chain joins TRBV10-3 to TRBJ1-3; D remains ambiguous. Germline CDR1 ENHRY, CDR2 SYGVKD. V was pared by 3 bases and J by 0 bases, with 9 bases between. The CDR3 consists of 15 residues. CDR3 bases: TGTGCCATCAGTGATGCGACGAGCTCTGGAAACACCATATATTTT. Translation: CAISDATSSGNTIYF.

This clonotype was seen ten or more times. The genes are TRBV12-3 or TRBV12-4 and TRBJ1-2; D not resolved. This CDR3 is built from 14 residues. Deletions cut 3 bases from V and 3 bases from J, with 11 bases between. The CDR3 DNA sequence: TGTGCCAGCAGTTTGGAGAGCCGGGACTATGGCTACACCTTC. Protein sequence: CASSLESRDYGYTF.

This clonotype was picked up many times. The V gene is TRBV6-5, the J gene TRBJ1-2, with a tentative D call TRBD1 (5 bases). The germline gives CDR1 MNHEY, CDR2 SVGAGI. The CDR3 spans 12 residues. The germline V and J ends were trimmed by 8 bases and 8 bases, with 15 bases remaining between them. CDR3 sequence reads: CASSGDSGGYTF. DNA of the CDR3: TGTGCCAGCTCGGGGGACTCTGGGGGCTACACCTTC.

This clonotype has a handful of counts. DNA of the CDR3: TGTGCCAGCAGTTTAGCCCGGACAGGGGGCGAGAATGGCTACACCTTC. Its protein is CASSLARTGGENGYTF. The chain employs TRBV12-3 or TRBV12-4 and TRBJ1-2, with 11 bases identical to TRBD1. CDR3 length: 16 amino acids. With 0 bases clipped from V and 6 bases from J, the junction kept 6 bases outside the gene matches.

This clonotype was recorded many times. V usage is TRBV20-1 and J usage is TRBJ1-2; D possibly corresponds to TRBD1 (5 bases). V was trimmed by 0 bases and J by 4 bases, leaving 12 bases between them. CDR1 is DFQATT, CDR2 SNEGSKA, per germline (reference sequence). The CDR3 runs to 14 residues. The CDR3 here is CSARDLGDFYGYTF. The CDR3 DNA follows: TGCAGTGCTAGAGATCTGGGGGACTTCTATGGCTACACCTTC.

This clonotype showed up many times. The V gene is TRBV19, the J gene TRBJ2-7; 7 bases agree with TRBD1. The V segment lost 1 base and the J segment 6 bases; nucleotides outside the gene matches: 3. This CDR3 has 13 amino acids. Germline loops: CDR1 LNHDA, CDR2 SQIVND (reference sequence). CDR3 region: CASSIGTGGEQYF. DNA for the CDR3: TGTGCCAGTAGTATAGGGACAGGTGGCGAGCAGTACTTC. The full variable domain, with the rest looked up from reference TRBV19 and TRBJ2-7, is DGGITQSPKYLFRKEGQNVTLSCEQNLNHDAMYWYRQDPGQGLRLIYYSQIVNDFQKGDIAEGYSVSREKKESFPLTVTSAQKNPTAFYLCASSIGTGGEQYFGPGTRLTVT.

This clonotype was observed at least ten times. The J gene is TRBJ1-6, the V gene TRBV11-2; D is undetermined. Per germline, CDR1 SGHAT and CDR2 FQNNGV. This CDR3 is 14 amino acids long. Between the trimmed V and J ends, which lost 1 base and 7 bases, there was a span of 8 bases. CDR3 amino acids: CASSLGVWNSPLHF. The CDR3 nucleotides are TGTGCCAGCAGCTTAGGAGTTTGGAATTCACCCCTCCACTTT.

This clonotype was counted many times. This chain joins TRBV6-1 and TRBJ1-5; D gene ambiguous. V was trimmed by 7 bases and J by 1 base, leaving 8 bases between them. The germline CDR1 and CDR2 sequences are MNHNS and SASEGT. This CDR3 is built from 13 residues. The CDR3 here is CASTGWSNQPQHF. In DNA, the CDR3 is TGTGCCAGCACTGGTTGGAGCAATCAGCCCCAGCATTTT.

The sample holds many counts of this clonotype. V usage is TRBV7-9 and J usage is TRBJ1-1; unclear D gene. The V gene lost 5 bases and the J gene lost 1 base, with 14 bases spanning the gap. From germline, CDR1 is SEHNR and CDR2 FQNEAQ (reference sequence). The CDR3 consists of 15 residues. CDR3 loop: CASSRVLGENTEAFF. The CDR3 coding sequence is TGTGCCAGCAGCCGCGTCCTTGGGGAGAACACTGAAGCTTTCTTT.